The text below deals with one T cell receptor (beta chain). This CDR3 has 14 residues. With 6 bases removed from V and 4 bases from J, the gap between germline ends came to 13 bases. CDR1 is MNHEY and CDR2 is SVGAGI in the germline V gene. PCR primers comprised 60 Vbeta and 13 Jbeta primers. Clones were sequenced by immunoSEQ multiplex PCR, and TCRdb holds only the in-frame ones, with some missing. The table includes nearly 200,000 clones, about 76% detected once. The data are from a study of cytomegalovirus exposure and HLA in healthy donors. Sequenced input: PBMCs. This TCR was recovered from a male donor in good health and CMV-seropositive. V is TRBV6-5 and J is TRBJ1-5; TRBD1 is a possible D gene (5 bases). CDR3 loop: CASSRDQGNQPQHF. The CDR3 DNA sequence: TGTGCCAGCAGCAGGGATCAGGGAAATCAGCCCCAGCATTTT.